The 17 T cell receptor beta chains below were found in one sample sequenced in a study of read filtering for tumor transcriptome and immune sequencing (dated by TCRdb to the early 2020s). Sequencing took place on an Illumina HiSeq 4000. Starting from approximately 400 ng RNA, TCR libraries were constructed with the Immunoverse kit using molecular barcoded adaptors that cover the alpha/delta and beta/gamma chains. TCRdb ran its own pipeline on the public reads, namely fastp trimming at Q25 and MiXCR clone calling, and kept in-frame beta chains. When rows share a CDR3 protein, they turn into one entry using the most common DNA and genes. This sample has around 30,000 distinct CDR3 sequences in its table, and around 18% of those were observed once. The top ten clones comprise around 16% of the sample. Sequenced sample: a population of CD138-negative cells sorted from bone marrow. What the cell subset or site label conveys for this sample: bone marrow mononuclear cells depleted of CD138+ plasma/myeloma cells by negative magnetic selection. The source is a donor aged 40 or over with multiple myeloma.

At least ten counts were recorded for this clonotype. CDR3 in DNA: TGCGCCAGCAGCTTCGTGGGGGGAGCCGGCTACGAGCAGTACTTC. Translating it yields CASSFVGGAGYEQYF. The chain joins TRBV5-1 to TRBJ2-7; D is possibly TRBD2 (6 bases). Trimming took off 2 bases at V and 3 bases at J, with 15 bases between the two ends. Germline CDR1 reads SGHRS; CDR2 reads YFSETQ. The CDR3 is 15 residues long.

There are many counts of this clonotype. The genes are TRBV5-5 and TRBJ2-2, with unresolved D. V was trimmed by 2 bases and J by 5 bases, leaving 7 bases between them. This CDR3 has 13 residues. Germline loops: CDR1 SGHKS, CDR2 YYEKEE (reference sequence). The CDR3 region is CASSFRETGELFF. As DNA, the CDR3 is TGTGCCAGCAGCTTTCGAGAAACCGGGGAGCTGTTTTTT.

In this sample, this clonotype turned up many times. V is TRBV29-1 and J is TRBJ2-7; unclear D gene. The CDR3 spans 11 residues. V lost 7 bases and J 4 bases, leaving 11 bases between the germline ends. Germline CDR1 is SQVTM and CDR2 is ANQGSEA. The CDR3 region has the DNA TGCAGCGCCCACCTGGGTTACGAGCAGTACTTC. Its translation: CSAHLGYEQYF.

Notes on this clonotype: Without the conserved terminal phenylalanine or tryptophan, this CDR3 likely stems from a read error. This chain uses TRBV12-3 or TRBV12-4 with TRBJ2-2; D is ambiguous. Trimming left V 6 bases short and J 0 bases short, with 8 bases between. The CDR3 has 14 residues. CDR3: CASRALANTGELFL. The CDR3 nucleotides are TGTGCCAGCAGAGCTCTAGCGAACACCGGGGAGCTGTTTCTC.

This clonotype was picked up many times. V is TRBV4-1 and J is TRBJ1-4; D is ambiguous. Germline assignment: CDR1 MGHRA and CDR2 YSYEKL. V lost 0 bases and J lost 4, with 12 bases in between. This CDR3 is built from 16 residues. In nucleotides, the CDR3 is TGCGCCAGCAGCCAAGATAGGGCGGGCGTTAATGAAAAACTGTTTTTT. It specifies CASSQDRAGVNEKLFF.

This clonotype came up many times. V usage is TRBV6-5 and J usage is TRBJ1-1; D may be TRBD1 (6 bases). CDR1 is MNHEY, CDR2 SVGAGI, per germline. Trimming took off 6 bases at V and 3 bases at J, with 14 bases between the two ends. CDR3 size: 14 residues. CDR3 region: CASSEGVTDTEAFF. In DNA, the CDR3 is TGTGCCAGCAGCGAGGGGGTTACGGACACTGAAGCTTTCTTT.

This clonotype was found many times. The CDR3 DNA is TGTGCCAGCACCTACACCACTCGAGCCTACGAGCAGTACTTC. Translated, it gives CASTYTTRAYEQYF. The chain carries TRBV6-2 or TRBV6-3 and TRBJ2-7; no clear D. The length of the CDR3 is 14 residues. Germline CDR1 MNHEY, CDR2 SVGEGT. V was cut by 7 bases and J by 2 bases, with 15 bases left in between.

A remark on this clonotype: In this CDR3 the conserved last residue, phenylalanine or tryptophan, is missing, so a read error is likely. The chain employs TRBV5-5 and TRBJ2-1; 9 bases fit TRBD1. The CDR3 sequence is 16 residues long. Germline lookup yields CDR1 SGHKS and CDR2 YYEKEE (reference sequence). The ends lost 0 bases at V and 3 bases at J; junction bases unmatched: 4. The CDR3: CASSLGDRVDYNEQFL. As DNA, the CDR3 is TGTGCCAGCAGCTTGGGGGACAGGGTAGACTACAATGAGCAGTTCCTC.

The rearrangement links TRBV2 to TRBJ2-7; D remains unclear. CDR1 and CDR2 (germline): SNHLY, FYNNEI. Trimming stripped 1 base from V and 9 bases from J, with 13 bases between. CDR3 length: 13 amino acids. CDR3 nucleotides: TGTGCCAGCAGTGAAGGCCAGCGAGGCCGGCAGTACTTC. This gives the protein CASSEGQRGRQYF.

This clonotype was seen only a few times. This could be a read error, since a much larger clone is one nucleotide away. This likely comes from a read error, as the CDR3 has no conserved phenylalanine or tryptophan at its end. The chain links TRBV4-2 to TRBJ2-1; no clear D. This CDR3 contains 16 residues. V dropped 0 bases and J dropped 1 base, with 10 bases sitting between them. From germline, CDR1 is LGHNA and CDR2 YNFKEQ. The CDR3 DNA is TGTGCCAGCAGCCAAGAGGTCGCAGGATCCTACAATGAGCAGTTCTCC. Protein sequence: CASSQEVAGSYNEQFS.

By frequency in the sample, this clonotype is medium-sized. This rearrangement joins TRBV4-2 to TRBJ1-6; no reliable D call. The V end lost 0 bases, the J end lost 0 bases, and 9 bases lay between the germline ends. CDR3 length: 17 residues. CDR1 is LGHNA and CDR2 is YNFKEQ in the germline V gene. The CDR3 DNA sequence: TGTGCCAGCAGCCAAGATGCCCGATACTCCTATAATTCACCCCTCCACTTT. Translation gives CASSQDARYSYNSPLHF.

Details on this clonotype: A single base is all that separates this from a far larger clone, so a read error is likely. The J gene is TRBJ2-1, the V gene TRBV5-8; 16 nucleotides align to TRBD2. The CDR3 runs 17 residues. CDR1 SGHTS and CDR2 YDEGEE come from the germline V gene. J lost 12 bases, V lost 2 bases, and 11 bases had no gene match. The CDR3 bases are TGTGCCAGCAGCTTATTTGGGACTAGCGGGAGGGCCTATGGGCAGTTCTTC. It translates to CASSLFGTSGRAYGQFF. Full variable domain (outside the CDR3, taken from reference TRBV5-8 and TRBJ2-1): EAGVTQSPTHLIKTRGQQATLRCSPISGHTSVYWYQQALGLGLQFLLWYDEGEERNRGNFPPRFSGRQFPNYSSELNVNALELEDSALYLCASSLFGTSGRAYGQFFGPGTRLTVL.

The V gene is TRBV27, the J gene TRBJ1-2; the match to TRBD1 covers 7 bases. This CDR3 has 12 residues. V dropped 6 bases and J dropped 7; count of bases not matched to a gene: 5. CDR1 MNHEY and CDR2 SMNVEV come from the germline V gene (reference sequence). CDR3 nucleotides: TGTGCCAGCAGGGAGACAGGGTTTGGCTACACCTTC. It encodes CASRETGFGYTF.

This clonotype was counted at least ten times. The chain is built from TRBV29-1 and TRBJ2-5; 8 bases line up with TRBD1. The germline gives CDR1 SQVTM, CDR2 ANQGSEA. V shed 6 bases and J 4 bases; nucleotides not matched to a gene: 13. This CDR3 is 15 amino acids long. CDR3 residues: CSVRGGQARAETQYF. For the CDR3, the DNA is TGCAGCGTCCGAGGGGGACAGGCAAGGGCAGAGACCCAGTACTTC.

This clonotype appeared many times. The J gene is TRBJ1-1, the V gene TRBV29-1; TRBD1 aligns across 7 bases. With 7 bases clipped from V and 5 bases from J, the junction kept 7 bases outside the gene matches. CDR3 length: 12 residues. The germline gives CDR1 SQVTM, CDR2 ANQGSEA. CDR3: CSARQGITEAFF. The CDR3 coding sequence is TGCAGCGCGCGACAGGGTATTACTGAAGCTTTCTTT.

This clonotype rates as medium-sized. This sequence joins TRBV11-2 and TRBJ2-1; D gene ambiguous. The CDR3 totals 13 residues. The V gene's germline CDR1 is SGHAT and CDR2 FQNNGV. Trimming removed 3 bases from V and 7 bases from J, with 10 bases in between. CDR3: CASSLGRLNEQFF. The CDR3 nucleotides are TGTGCCAGCAGCTTGGGCAGGTTAAATGAGCAGTTCTTC.

Comment on this clonotype: A much larger clone lies one base from this, so it may be a read error. The CDR3 DNA is TGTGTCAGCAGCTTGGACAGTTCCTCACCCCTCCACTTT. Its protein product is CVSSLDSSSPLHF. The V gene is TRBV7-9, the J gene TRBJ1-6; D is possibly TRBD1 (6 bases). This CDR3 contains 13 residues. CDR1 and CDR2 (germline): SEHNR, FQNEAQ (reference sequence).